This section outlines one TCR beta chain sequence together with its context. TCRdb's copy holds only in-frame clones and misses some; the assay was immunoSEQ multiplex PCR. The profile shows some 300,000 clones, approximately 89% of them singletons. This specimen belongs to a study of blood T cell repertoires in COVID-19. The CDR3 covers 15 residues. CDR1 is MNHEY, CDR2 SMNVEV, per germline (reference sequence). V lost 7 bases and J lost 1; bases outside the gene matches: 9. Material: PBMCs or T cells enriched from blood (not recorded which). This receptor was obtained from a woman aged 25 to 39 who had recovered from COVID-19. The V and J genes are TRBV27 and TRBJ1-1; TRBD1 aligns across 7 bases. The CDR3 here is CASMGTGDGNTEAFF. CDR3 DNA sequence: TGTGCCAGCATGGGTACAGGGGATGGGAACACTGAAGCTTTCTTT.